This section outlines one TCR beta chain sequence together with its context. Its target is unknown. This sample is drawn from a study of T cells in localized non-small cell lung cancer. Findings and caveats of the study: The highest T cell clonality was in uninvolved adjacent lung, above tumor. Higher blood T cell density went with longer overall survival. Only one tumor region went through sequencing, so heterogeneity may still be there.

The CDR3 runs to 15 residues. J gave up 2 bases and V 0 bases, and 3 bases lay outside the gene matches. Germline CDR1 and CDR2: GTSNPN and SVGIG (reference sequence). Profiling relied on immunoSEQ multiplex PCR, and the TCRdb table lists in-frame clones only, not all of them. The data contain over 55,000 clones, about nine tenths of them seen just once; the ten biggest clones take up over 1.5%. The material sequenced was peripheral blood, taken before any cancer treatment. The rearrangement joins TRBV30 to TRBJ2-3, with 9 bases fitting TRBD2. The TCR originated in a woman aged 40-69 years with stage I lung adenocarcinoma. The CDR3, as DNA: TGTGCCTGGAGTGTACTAGCGGGCGCCACAGATACGCAGTATTTT. It is translated as CAWSVLAGATDTQYF.